The sequence of this T cell receptor beta chain was determined in a study of beta chain features in type 1 diabetes. Findings of the study overall: Among patients, naive, central memory and Treg TCRB repertoires appeared more similar than among healthy donors. Insertions at VDJ junctions were less frequent in type 1 diabetes patients. These patients also deleted more nucleotides at the same junctions. Researchers report that Type 1 diabetes patients had moderately but significantly shorter TCRB CDR3s across all four CD4+ subsets.

Expressed TCRB transcripts were sequenced, since all the RNA that had been isolated was reverse transcribed. Sequencing was performed with immunoSEQ multiplex PCR; in TCRdb, only in-frame clones are kept and a portion is missing. This sample has about 400,000 clones; roughly 12% occur once, and the top ten carry 0.01%. This clone was picked up a small number of times. Its antigen remains unidentified. The V gene's germline CDR1 is SGHTA and CDR2 FQGNSA. V was pared by 0 bases and J by 0 bases, with 9 bases between. The length of the CDR3 is 16 residues. CD45RO/CCR7/CD25/CD127/CD95/CD27 staining was used to isolate CD4+ naive, central memory, regulatory and stem cell-like memory cells by sorting.

The sample taken for sequencing was naive CD4+ T cells from blood. J is TRBJ1-5 and V is TRBV7-2; D remains ambiguous. The source is a young woman with type 1 diabetes. The CDR3: CASSLAGVYSNQPQHF. CDR3 coding DNA: TGTGCCAGCAGCTTAGCAGGAGTCTATAGCAATCAGCCCCAGCATTTT.